This TCR beta chain was observed in a study of identical twins. Unique molecular identifiers were in the cDNA, with template-switch universal primer binding. TCRdb re-analysed the 5' RACE reads in MiXCR, keeping a single row per CDR3 protein. The sample carries some 100,000 distinct CDR3 sequences, 4.5% to 6.5% recorded once. CDR1 LNHDA and CDR2 SQIVND come from the germline V gene (reference sequence). This CDR3 spans 14 amino acids. V lost 2 bases to trimming and J lost 3 bases, with 10 bases between them. This clonotype was found a few times. Sequencing input: memory T cells sorted from blood. The sequence was obtained from a woman between 50 and 59 years old in good health. The J gene is TRBJ1-2, the V gene TRBV19, with D unclear. The CDR3 reads CASSISDGDYGYTF. The CDR3 DNA reads as TGTGCCAGTAGTATATCCGACGGCGACTATGGCTACACCTTC. The whole variable domain, filled in from reference TRBV19 and TRBJ1-2, reads DGGITQSPKYLFRKEGQNVTLSCEQNLNHDAMYWYRQDPGQGLRLIYYSQIVNDFQKGDIAEGYSVSREKKESFPLTVTSAQKNPTAFYLCASSISDGDYGYTFGSGTRLTVV.